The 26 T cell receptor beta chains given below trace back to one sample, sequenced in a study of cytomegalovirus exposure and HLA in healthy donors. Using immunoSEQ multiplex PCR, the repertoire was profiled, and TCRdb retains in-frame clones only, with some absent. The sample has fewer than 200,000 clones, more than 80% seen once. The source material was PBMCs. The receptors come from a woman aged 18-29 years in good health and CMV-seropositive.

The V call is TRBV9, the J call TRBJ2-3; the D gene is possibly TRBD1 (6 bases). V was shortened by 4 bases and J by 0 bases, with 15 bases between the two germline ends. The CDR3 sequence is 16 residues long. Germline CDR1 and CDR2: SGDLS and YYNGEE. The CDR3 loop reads CASSTEGGGSTDTQYF. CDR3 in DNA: TGTGCCAGCAGCACCGAAGGGGGTGGTAGCACAGATACGCAGTATTTT.

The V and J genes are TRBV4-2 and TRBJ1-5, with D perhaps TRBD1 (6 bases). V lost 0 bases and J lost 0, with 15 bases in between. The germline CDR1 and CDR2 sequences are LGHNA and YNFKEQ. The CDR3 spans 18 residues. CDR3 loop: CASSQDLGAVNSNQPQHF. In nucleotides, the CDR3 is TGTGCCAGCAGCCAAGATCTGGGGGCGGTGAATAGCAATCAGCCCCAGCATTTT.

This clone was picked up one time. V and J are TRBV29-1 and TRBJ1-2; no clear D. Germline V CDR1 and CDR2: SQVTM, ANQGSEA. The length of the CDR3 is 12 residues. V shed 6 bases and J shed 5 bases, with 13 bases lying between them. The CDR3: CSVKPGIYGYTF. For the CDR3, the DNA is TGCAGCGTCAAACCGGGAATTTATGGCTACACCTTC.

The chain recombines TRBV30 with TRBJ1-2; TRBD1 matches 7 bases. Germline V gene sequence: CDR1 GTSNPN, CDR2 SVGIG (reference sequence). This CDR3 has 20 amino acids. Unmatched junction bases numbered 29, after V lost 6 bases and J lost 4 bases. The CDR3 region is CACLTRSQGQPRRASYGYTF. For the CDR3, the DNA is TGTGCCTGCCTCACGAGGAGTCAGGGACAGCCCCGCCGGGCCAGCTATGGCTACACCTTC.

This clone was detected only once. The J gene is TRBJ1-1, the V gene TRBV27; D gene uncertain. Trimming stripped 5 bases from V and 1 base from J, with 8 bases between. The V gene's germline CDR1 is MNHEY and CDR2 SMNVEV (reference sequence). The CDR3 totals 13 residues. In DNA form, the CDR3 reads TGTGCCAGCAGTCTCACACAGAACACTGAAGCTTTCTTT. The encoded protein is CASSLTQNTEAFF.

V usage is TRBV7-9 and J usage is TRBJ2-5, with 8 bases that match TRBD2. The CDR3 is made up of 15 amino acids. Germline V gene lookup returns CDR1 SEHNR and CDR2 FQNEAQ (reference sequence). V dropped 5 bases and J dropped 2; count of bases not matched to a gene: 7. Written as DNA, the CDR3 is TGTGCCAGCAGCAGTCTAGCGGGCAATCAAGAGACCCAGTACTTC. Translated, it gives CASSSLAGNQETQYF.

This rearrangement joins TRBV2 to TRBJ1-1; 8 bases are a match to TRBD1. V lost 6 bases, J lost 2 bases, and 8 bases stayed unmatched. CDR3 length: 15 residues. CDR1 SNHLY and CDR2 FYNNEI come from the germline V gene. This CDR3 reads CASRNDRGGNTEAFF. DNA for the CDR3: TGTGCCAGCAGGAACGACAGGGGCGGAAACACTGAAGCTTTCTTT.

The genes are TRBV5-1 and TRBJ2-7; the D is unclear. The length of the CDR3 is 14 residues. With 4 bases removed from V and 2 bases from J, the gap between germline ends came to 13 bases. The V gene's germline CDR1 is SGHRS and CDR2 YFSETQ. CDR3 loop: CASSLSASAYEQYF. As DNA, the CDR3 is TGCGCCAGCAGCCTTTCCGCGAGCGCCTACGAGCAGTACTTC.

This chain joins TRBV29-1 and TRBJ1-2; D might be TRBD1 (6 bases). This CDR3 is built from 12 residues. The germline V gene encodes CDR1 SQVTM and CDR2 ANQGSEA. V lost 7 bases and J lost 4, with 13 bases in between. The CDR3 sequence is CSAADRFYGYTF. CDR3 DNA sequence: TGCAGCGCCGCCGACAGGTTCTATGGCTACACCTTC.

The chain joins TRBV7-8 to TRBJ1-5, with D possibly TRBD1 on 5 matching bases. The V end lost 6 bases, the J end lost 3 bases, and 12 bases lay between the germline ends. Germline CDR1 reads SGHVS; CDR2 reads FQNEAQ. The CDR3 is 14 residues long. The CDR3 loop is CASSQRGINQPQHF. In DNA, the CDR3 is TGTGCCAGCAGTCAAAGGGGAATCAATCAGCCCCAGCATTTT.

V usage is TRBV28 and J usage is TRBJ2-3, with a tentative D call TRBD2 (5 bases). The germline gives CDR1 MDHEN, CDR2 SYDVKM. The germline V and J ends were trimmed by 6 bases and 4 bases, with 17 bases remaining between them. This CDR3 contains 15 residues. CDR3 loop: CASSDPGSSADTQYF. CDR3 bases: TGTGCCAGCAGCGACCCGGGGTCTTCTGCAGATACGCAGTATTTT.

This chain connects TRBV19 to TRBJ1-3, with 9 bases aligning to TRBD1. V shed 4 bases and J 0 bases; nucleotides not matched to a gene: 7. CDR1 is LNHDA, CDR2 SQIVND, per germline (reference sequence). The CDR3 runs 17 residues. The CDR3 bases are TGTGCCAGTAGTAGGACAGGGGACCCCTCCTCTGGAAACACCATATATTTT. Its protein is CASSRTGDPSSGNTIYF.

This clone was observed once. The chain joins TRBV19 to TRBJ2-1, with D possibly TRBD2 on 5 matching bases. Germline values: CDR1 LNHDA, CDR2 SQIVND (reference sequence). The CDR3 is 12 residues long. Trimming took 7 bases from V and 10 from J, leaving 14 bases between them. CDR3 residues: CASKRNSDEQFF. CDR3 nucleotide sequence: TGTGCCAGTAAGAGGAATAGCGACGAGCAGTTCTTC.

This CDR3 reads CASSEAGTDYEQYF. CDR3 nucleotides: TGTGCCAGCAGTGAGGCGGGGACGGACTACGAGCAGTACTTC. This chain uses TRBV6-1 with TRBJ2-7; D might be TRBD2 (6 bases). Trimming cost V 3 bases and J 3 bases, with 12 bases left between them. Germline V gives CDR1 MNHNS, CDR2 SASEGT. This CDR3 contains 14 residues.

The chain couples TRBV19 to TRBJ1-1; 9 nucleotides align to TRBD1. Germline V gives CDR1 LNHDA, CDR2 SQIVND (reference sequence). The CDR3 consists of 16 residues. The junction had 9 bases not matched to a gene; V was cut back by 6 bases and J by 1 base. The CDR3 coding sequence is TGTGCCAGTAGGTACCGGGACAGGGCGGCGAACACTGAAGCTTTCTTT. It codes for CASRYRDRAANTEAFF.

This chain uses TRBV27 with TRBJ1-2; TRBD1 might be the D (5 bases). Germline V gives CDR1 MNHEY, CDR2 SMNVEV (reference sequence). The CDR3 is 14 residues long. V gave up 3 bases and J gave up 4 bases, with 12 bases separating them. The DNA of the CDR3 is TGTGCCAGCAGTTTCCTCCCGGGGGGCTATGGCTACACCTTC. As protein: CASSFLPGGYGYTF.

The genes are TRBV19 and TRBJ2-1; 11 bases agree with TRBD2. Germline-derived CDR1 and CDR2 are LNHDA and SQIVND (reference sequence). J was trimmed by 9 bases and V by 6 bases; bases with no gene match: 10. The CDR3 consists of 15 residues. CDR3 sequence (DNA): TGTGCCAGTAGCATGGGGCTAGCGGGAGGTAGTGAGCAGTTCTTC. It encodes CASSMGLAGGSEQFF.

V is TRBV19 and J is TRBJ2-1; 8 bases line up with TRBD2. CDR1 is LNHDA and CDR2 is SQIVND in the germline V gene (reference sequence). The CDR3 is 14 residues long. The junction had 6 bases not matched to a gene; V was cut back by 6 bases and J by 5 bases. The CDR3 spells CASRRGLENNEQFF. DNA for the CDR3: TGTGCCAGTAGGCGGGGACTAGAAAACAATGAGCAGTTCTTC.

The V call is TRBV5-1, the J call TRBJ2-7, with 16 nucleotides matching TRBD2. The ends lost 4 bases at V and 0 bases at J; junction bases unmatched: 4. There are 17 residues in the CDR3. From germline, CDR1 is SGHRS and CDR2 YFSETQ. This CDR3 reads CASSTGLAGGSSYEQYF. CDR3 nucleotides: TGCGCCAGCAGCACGGGACTAGCGGGGGGGAGCTCCTACGAGCAGTACTTC.

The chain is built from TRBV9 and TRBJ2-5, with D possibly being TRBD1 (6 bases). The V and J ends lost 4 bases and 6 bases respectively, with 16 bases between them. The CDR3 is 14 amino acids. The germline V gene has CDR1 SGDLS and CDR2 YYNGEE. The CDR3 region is CASSPGQRKKTQYF. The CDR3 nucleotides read TGTGCCAGCAGCCCTGGACAGAGAAAGAAGACCCAGTACTTC.

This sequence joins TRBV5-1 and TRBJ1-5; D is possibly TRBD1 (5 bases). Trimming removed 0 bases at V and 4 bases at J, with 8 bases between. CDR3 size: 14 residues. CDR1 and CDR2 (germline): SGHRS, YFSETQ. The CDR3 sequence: CASSLEGRNQPQHF. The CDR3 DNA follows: TGCGCCAGCAGCTTGGAGGGGCGAAATCAGCCCCAGCATTTT.

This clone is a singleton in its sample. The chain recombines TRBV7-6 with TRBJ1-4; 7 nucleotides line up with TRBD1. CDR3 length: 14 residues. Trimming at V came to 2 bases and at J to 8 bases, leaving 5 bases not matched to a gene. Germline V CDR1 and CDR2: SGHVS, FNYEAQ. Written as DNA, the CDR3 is TGTGCCAGCAGCTTACGACAGGGAAAGGAAAAACTGTTTTTT. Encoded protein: CASSLRQGKEKLFF.

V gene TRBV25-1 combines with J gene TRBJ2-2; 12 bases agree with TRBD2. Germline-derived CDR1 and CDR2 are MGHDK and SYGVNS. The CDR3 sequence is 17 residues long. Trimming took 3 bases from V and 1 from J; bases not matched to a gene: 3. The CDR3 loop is CASSEPSGGVNTGELFF. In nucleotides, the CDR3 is TGTGCCAGCAGTGAGCCTAGCGGGGGGGTGAACACCGGGGAGCTGTTTTTT.

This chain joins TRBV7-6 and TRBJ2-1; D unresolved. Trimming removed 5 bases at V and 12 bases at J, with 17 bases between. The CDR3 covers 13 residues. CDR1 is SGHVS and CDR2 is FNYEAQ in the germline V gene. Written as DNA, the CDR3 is TGTGCCAGCAGCCCCTCTAGTCCTCCAGTGCAGTTCTTC. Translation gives CASSPSSPPVQFF.

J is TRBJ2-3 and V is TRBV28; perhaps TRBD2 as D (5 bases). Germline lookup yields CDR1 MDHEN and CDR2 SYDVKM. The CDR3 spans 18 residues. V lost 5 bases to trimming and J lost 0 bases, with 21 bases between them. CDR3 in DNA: TGTGCCAGCAGTACACCGACGGGGTCTCTTCAAAGCACAGATACGCAGTATTTT. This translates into CASSTPTGSLQSTDTQYF.

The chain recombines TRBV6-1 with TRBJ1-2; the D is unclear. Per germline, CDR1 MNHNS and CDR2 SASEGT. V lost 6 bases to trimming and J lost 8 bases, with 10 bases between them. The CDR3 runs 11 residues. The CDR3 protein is CASSQNGGYTF. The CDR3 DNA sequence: TGTGCCAGCAGCCAGAACGGGGGCTACACCTTC.